This TCR beta chain was sequenced during a study of blood T cell repertoires in COVID-19. Study context: The analysed material was cDNA or gDNA that came from T cells, B-cell-depleted T cells, or PBMCs.

The CDR3 spans 14 residues. The V segment lost 5 bases and the J segment 3 bases; nucleotides outside the gene matches: 5. The V gene's germline CDR1 is SGHAT and CDR2 FQDESV (reference sequence). Measured with immunoSEQ multiplex PCR; TCRdb has only the in-frame clones, and not every one. Here the sample spans about 250,000 clones, 70% to 90% being singletons. Either two negative PCRs, clearance, or symptom resolution qualified Cohort 3 donors as recovered. V is TRBV11-1 and J is TRBJ1-1; 8 bases match TRBD1. The TCR originated in a man aged 35-49 years who had recovered from COVID-19. Material for sequencing was PBMCs or T cells enriched from blood (not recorded which). CDR3 sequence reads: CASSARTGYTEAFF. The CDR3 DNA reads TGTGCCAGCAGCGCACGGACAGGGTACACTGAAGCTTTCTTT.